This TCR beta chain originates from a study of early T cells in non-severe SARS-CoV-2 infection. Trimming left V 7 bases short and J 0 bases short, with 25 bases between. The CDR3 extends over 19 amino acids. The V gene's germline CDR1 is SGHTA and CDR2 FQGNSA. TCRdb independently ran MiXCR on the 5' RACE reads; one entry per CDR3 protein. The repertoire includes around 63,000 distinct CDR3 sequences, less than 12% of them detected once, and 15% to 18% sits in the top ten. This clonotype was detected only a few times. V is TRBV7-2 and J is TRBJ2-1; maybe TRBD2 (6 bases). The sequence derives from an adult who was a healthcare worker with PCR-confirmed SARS-CoV-2 infection or an uninfected control (not recorded which). The sequenced sample was whole blood, obtained at baseline. The CDR3 sequence: CASNFLRDLTRGSYNEQFF. CDR3 nucleotides: TGTGCCAGCAACTTCCTCCGGGACTTAACCAGAGGCTCCTACAATGAGCAGTTCTTC.